This T cell receptor (beta chain) stems from a study of identical twins. Concerning this clonotype itself: The target antigen is unknown. Compared with germline, one end of the junction differs, possibly owing to a read error.

Template switching created a universal primer site, and the cDNA included unique molecular identifiers. TCRdb processed the 5' RACE reads anew with MiXCR; each CDR3 protein has one entry. The sample gives approximately 1.8 million distinct CDR3 sequences, under 35% of which show up once; around 0.25% is in the top ten. The study's findings and limits: Some out-of-frame alpha sequences were shared by twins, and these showed excess low generation probability. Rather than following the same donors, the conclusions depended on cross-sectional statistical analysis.

The germline CDR1 and CDR2 sequences are LGHNA and YNFKEQ. The CDR3 contains 18 residues. The sequence derives from a newborn girl in good health. Sequenced material: cord blood. The V and J genes are TRBV4-2 and TRBJ2-5; D possibly corresponds to TRBD2 (5 bases). The CDR3 bases are TGTGCCAGCGGCCAAGAGGGAGCTAAGATCGCAGGTACTGAGACCCAGTACTTC. This encodes CASGQEGAKIAGTETQYF.